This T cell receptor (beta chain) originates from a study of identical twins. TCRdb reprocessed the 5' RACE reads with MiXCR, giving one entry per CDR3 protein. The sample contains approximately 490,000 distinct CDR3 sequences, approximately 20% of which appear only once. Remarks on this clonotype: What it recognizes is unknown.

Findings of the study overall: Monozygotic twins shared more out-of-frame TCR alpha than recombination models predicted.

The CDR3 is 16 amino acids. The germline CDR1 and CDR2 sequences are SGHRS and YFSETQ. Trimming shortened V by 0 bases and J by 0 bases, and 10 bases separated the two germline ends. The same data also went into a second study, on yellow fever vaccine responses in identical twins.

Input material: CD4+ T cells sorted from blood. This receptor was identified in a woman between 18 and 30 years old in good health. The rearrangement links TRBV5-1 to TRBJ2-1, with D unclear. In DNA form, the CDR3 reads TGCGCCAGCAGCTTGGCGGTCGTCCGCTCCTACAATGAGCAGTTCTTC. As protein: CASSLAVVRSYNEQFF.